Below, 8 T cell receptor beta chains from the same sample are listed, as sequenced in a study of blood T cell repertoires in COVID-19. Assay used: immunoSEQ multiplex PCR; TCRdb lists only in-frame clones, some missing. This sample has fewer than 450,000 clones, with 88% found just once. The sample taken for sequencing was PBMCs or T cells enriched from blood (not recorded which). Receptor source: a woman aged 18 to 35 who had recovered from COVID-19.

This chain uses TRBV5-6 with TRBJ1-2, with D uncertain. The V end lost 4 bases, the J end lost 2 bases, and 6 bases lay between the germline ends. Per the germline V gene, CDR1 is SGHDT and CDR2 is YYEEEE. There are 12 residues in the CDR3. CDR3 residues: CASSQKNYGYTF. CDR3 sequence (DNA): TGTGCCAGCAGCCAGAAGAACTATGGCTACACCTTC.

V and J are TRBV28 and TRBJ2-7, with D possibly TRBD1 on 5 matching bases. Germline V gives CDR1 MDHEN, CDR2 SYDVKM. V lost 4 bases, J lost 0 bases, and 13 bases lay in between. The CDR3 extends over 15 amino acids. The CDR3 region has the DNA TGTGCCAGCAGTTGCTGTGGCGGACACTCCTACGAGCAGTACTTC. It is translated as CASSCCGGHSYEQYF.

CDR3 sequence (DNA): TGTGCCAGCAGCAGCCACGGGAGCTCTGGGGCCAACGTCCTGACTTTC. Translating it yields CASSSHGSSGANVLTF. The chain uses TRBV3-1 (or the pseudogene TRBV3-2) and TRBJ2-6; D possibly corresponds to TRBD2 (6 bases). This CDR3 is 16 amino acids long. Germline V lookup: CDR1 LGHDT, CDR2 YNNKEL (reference sequence). V lost 5 bases and J lost 0, with 11 bases in between.

The genes are TRBV10-3 and TRBJ1-2; D uncertain. The CDR3 consists of 12 residues. Trimming took off 4 bases at V and 2 bases at J, with 5 bases between the two ends. Germline assignment: CDR1 ENHRY and CDR2 SYGVKD. The CDR3 DNA follows: TGTGCCATCAGTGGCGGCAACTATGGCTACACCTTC. Translation gives CAISGGNYGYTF.

The chain joins TRBV6-1 to TRBJ1-4; D remains ambiguous. V shed 1 base and J shed 7 bases, with 19 bases lying between them. In germline, CDR1 is MNHNS, CDR2 SASEGT. The CDR3 is 17 amino acids. The CDR3 sequence: CASSEDSGGFAGEKLFF. The CDR3 nucleotides are TGTGCCAGCAGTGAAGACTCAGGAGGCTTTGCTGGTGAAAAACTGTTTTTT.

The V and J genes are TRBV7-2 and TRBJ1-2, with unresolved D. This CDR3 contains 13 residues. The germline CDR1 and CDR2 sequences are SGHTA and FQGNSA. Trimming took 3 bases from V and 4 from J, leaving 9 bases between them. The CDR3, as DNA: TGTGCCAGCAGCTTTAGGGAGGGCTATGGCTACACCTTC. Encoded protein: CASSFREGYGYTF.

J is TRBJ1-2 and V is TRBV19; D remains unclear. CDR3 size: 15 residues. V was trimmed by 3 bases and J by 8 bases, leaving 19 bases between them. The germline V gene encodes CDR1 LNHDA and CDR2 SQIVND (reference sequence). Written as DNA, the CDR3 is TGTGCCAGTAGTATTCAGGCAGCAGGATTGTCCGGCTACACCTTC. It codes for CASSIQAAGLSGYTF.

The genes are TRBV4-1 and TRBJ2-2, with D possibly matching TRBD2 (5 bases). V dropped 0 bases and J dropped 6 bases, with 17 bases sitting between them. This CDR3 spans 17 amino acids. Germline loops: CDR1 MGHRA, CDR2 YSYEKL. The DNA for the CDR3 is TGCGCCAGCAGCCAAGAGAAAGGCCAATGGGAGTCCGGGGAGCTGTTTTTT. This encodes CASSQEKGQWESGELFF.